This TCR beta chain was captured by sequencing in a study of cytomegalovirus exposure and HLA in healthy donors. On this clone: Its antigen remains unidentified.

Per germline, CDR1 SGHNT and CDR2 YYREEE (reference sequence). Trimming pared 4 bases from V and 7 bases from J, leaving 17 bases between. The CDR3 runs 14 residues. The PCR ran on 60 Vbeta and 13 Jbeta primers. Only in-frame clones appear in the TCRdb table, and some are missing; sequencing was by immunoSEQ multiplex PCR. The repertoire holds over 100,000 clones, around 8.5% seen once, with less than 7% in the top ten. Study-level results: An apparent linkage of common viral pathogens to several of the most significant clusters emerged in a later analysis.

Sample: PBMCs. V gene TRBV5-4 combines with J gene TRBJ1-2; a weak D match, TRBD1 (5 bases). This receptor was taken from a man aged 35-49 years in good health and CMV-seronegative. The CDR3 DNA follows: TGTGCCAGCAGCCTGTCAGGCGGGGGTCCTGGCTACACCTTC. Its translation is CASSLSGGGPGYTF.